These 31 T cell receptor beta chains were sequenced from one sample in a study of T cells after posttransplantation cyclophosphamide (TCRdb year 2016). The receptor library was made with the immunoSEQ multiplex PCR assay. The clones in this table, taken by TCRdb from immuneACCESS, are in-frame only. Not every clone is retained; where verified, under half of the shortfall comes from an unresolved V gene, and the cause of the rest is unknown. The sample includes 1,500 to 2,000 clones, with 67% observed a single time. The ten largest clonotypes hold 35% of the sample. The treatment or condition label here, explained by the study, means: high-dose cyclophosphamide on days +3 and +4 as single-agent GVHD prophylaxis. For conditioning, the PTCy patients got busulfan and fludarabine, then a related or unrelated marrow graft, followed by cyclophosphamide on days +3 and +4. This specimen was CD8+ T cells sorted from PBMCs, taken after allogeneic stem cell transplant with posttransplant cyclophosphamide. The receptors here all came from a male patient aged 30 to 40 who received an allogeneic stem cell transplant from a related donor, was CMV-positive, and had acute GVHD only. In transplant recipients, some T cells may be of donor rather than host origin.

Only a few counts were recorded for this clone. The chain employs TRBV19 and TRBJ2-1; no firm D call. V was pared by 3 bases and J by 5 bases, with 14 bases between. From germline, CDR1 is LNHDA and CDR2 SQIVND (reference sequence). This CDR3 has 15 amino acids. For the CDR3, the DNA is TGTGCCAGTAGTATCGGTCCTCTCGAGAACAATGAGCAGTTCTTC. Encoded protein: CASSIGPLENNEQFF.

This rearrangement joins TRBV7-9 to TRBJ1-2, with 9 nucleotides matching TRBD1. Germline loops: CDR1 SEHNR, CDR2 FQNEAQ (reference sequence). V shed 5 bases, J shed 11 bases, and the junction held 15 bases outside the gene matches. The CDR3 loop spans 15 amino acids. The CDR3 sequence: CASSPWTGEGRLYTF. The CDR3 DNA reads as TGTGCCAGCAGCCCGTGGACAGGGGAGGGGAGGTTGTACACCTTC.

This clone was detected a few times. The chain uses TRBV27 and TRBJ2-3, with 8 nucleotides matching TRBD1. The CDR3 extends over 15 amino acids. Germline CDR1 is MNHEY and CDR2 is SMNVEV (reference sequence). The V and J ends lost 4 bases and 0 bases, in that order; junction bases with no gene match: 3. The chain's CDR3 is CASSWTGISTDTQYF. The DNA of the CDR3 is TGTGCCAGCAGTTGGACAGGGATAAGCACAGATACGCAGTATTTT.

This sequence joins TRBV4-1 and TRBJ2-1; 9 nucleotides line up with TRBD1. There are 16 residues in the CDR3. CDR1 and CDR2 (germline): MGHRA, YSYEKL. V was pared by 2 bases and J by 6 bases, with 8 bases of the junction left unmatched. CDR3 coding DNA: TGCGCCAGCAGCCAAAAAACGGGACAGGGAGCCAATGAGCAGTTCTTC. It specifies CASSQKTGQGANEQFF.

The chain recombines TRBV11-2 with TRBJ2-7; D is perhaps TRBD2 (6 bases). Trimming removed 5 bases at V and 2 bases at J, with 16 bases between. CDR1 is SGHAT, CDR2 FQNNGV, per germline. The CDR3 contains 15 residues. This CDR3 is CASSGEVADPYEQYF. The CDR3 nucleotides are TGTGCCAGCAGCGGGGAGGTGGCGGATCCCTACGAGCAGTACTTC.

This clone was observed a single time. J is TRBJ2-1 and V is TRBV7-6, with 7 nucleotides matching TRBD1. The ends lost 4 bases at V and 9 bases at J; junction bases unmatched: 6. The germline V gene has CDR1 SGHVS and CDR2 FNYEAQ. This CDR3 has 13 residues. CDR3 amino acids: CASSSPGQTEQFF. The CDR3 DNA is TGTGCCAGCAGCTCGCCGGGACAGACTGAGCAGTTCTTC.

Note on this clone: This specimen includes other DNA sequences encoding the same CDR3. The chain carries TRBV4-1 and TRBJ2-5; TRBD1 is a possible D gene (6 bases). This CDR3 region has 13 residues. Trimming stripped 1 base from V and 5 bases from J, with 8 bases between. Germline values: CDR1 MGHRA, CDR2 YSYEKL. The CDR3 DNA follows: TGCGCCAGCAGCCAAGCAGGGGAGGAGACCCAGTACTTC. Translated, it gives CASSQAGEETQYF.

The chain is built from TRBV9 and TRBJ2-3; D uncertain. V was clipped by 5 bases and J by 0 bases, with 10 bases between them. In germline, CDR1 is SGDLS, CDR2 YYNGEE. The CDR3 runs to 14 residues. The CDR3, as DNA: TGTGCCAGCAGTCTTTCCCCTAGCACAGATACGCAGTATTTT. This codes for CASSLSPSTDTQYF. Combining the CDR3 with reference TRBV9 and TRBJ2-3 gives the whole variable domain DSGVTQTPKHLITATGQRVTLRCSPRSGDLSVYWYQQSLDQGLQFLIQYYNGEERAKGNILERFSAQQFPDLHSELNLSSLELGDSALYFCASSLSPSTDTQYFGPGTRLTVL.

This clone was seen a single time. V is TRBV7-9 and J is TRBJ1-3, with 7 bases fitting TRBD1. Looked up from germline, CDR1 is SEHNR and CDR2 is FQNEAQ (reference sequence). After removal of 5 bases from V and 1 base from J, the junction contained 5 bases not matched to a gene. CDR3 length: 15 amino acids. The CDR3 DNA is TGTGCCAGCAGCGCCCTGGACAGGTCTGGAAACACCATATATTTT. This encodes CASSALDRSGNTIYF. Using reference TRBV7-9 and TRBJ1-3 for the parts outside the CDR3, the full variable domain is DTGVSQNPRHKITKRGQNVTFRCDPISEHNRLYWYRQTLGQGPEFLTYFQNEAQLEKSRLLSDRFSAERPKGSFSTLEIQRTEQGDSAMYLCASSALDRSGNTIYFGEGSWLTVV.

The genes are TRBV6-5 and TRBJ2-1; D is uncertain. The CDR3 length is 13 residues. The germline CDR1 and CDR2 sequences are MNHEY and SVGAGI. V was pared by 2 bases and J by 6 bases, with 8 bases between. As DNA, the CDR3 is TGTGCCAGCAGTTACCTAAGCGCCAATGAGCAGTTCTTC. It is translated as CASSYLSANEQFF.

The chain links TRBV14 to TRBJ2-7; TRBD1 is a possible D gene (5 bases). The V end lost 2 bases, the J end lost 4 bases, and 18 bases lay between the germline ends. The CDR3 length is 16 residues. Per the germline V gene, CDR1 is SGHDN and CDR2 is FVKESK. The DNA for the CDR3 is TGTGCCAGCAGCCAACCCCTCGGACAACGGCTTTACGAGCAGTACTTC. It encodes CASSQPLGQRLYEQYF. Complete variable domain (other parts from reference TRBV14 and TRBJ2-7): EAGVTQFPSHSVIEKGQTVTLRCDPISGHDNLYWYRRVMGKEIKFLLHFVKESKQDESGMPNNRFLAERTGGTYSTLKVQPAELEDSGVYFCASSQPLGQRLYEQYFGPGTRLTVT.

The chain uses TRBV7-6 and TRBJ2-1, with a weak D call TRBD2 (6 bases). Germline loops: CDR1 SGHVS, CDR2 FNYEAQ. V shed 5 bases and J shed 3 bases, with 8 bases lying between them. The CDR3 contains 13 residues. As DNA, the CDR3 is TGTGCCAGCAGCACCGGGGGCTACAATGAGCAGTTCTTC. Its protein product is CASSTGGYNEQFF.

In its sample, this clone was seen once. This chain joins TRBV11-2 and TRBJ2-7, with D possibly TRBD1 on 6 matching bases. With 4 bases removed from V and 2 bases from J, the gap between germline ends came to 15 bases. This CDR3 contains 15 residues. From germline, CDR1 is SGHAT and CDR2 FQNNGV. The CDR3 protein is CASSYGQGSPYEQYF. CDR3 nucleotide sequence: TGTGCCAGCAGCTATGGCCAGGGGTCCCCCTACGAGCAGTACTTC.

The CDR3 reads CASSDGTGAGNTIYF. In DNA form, the CDR3 reads TGTGCCAGCAGCGACGGGACAGGGGCTGGAAACACCATATATTTT. The chain couples TRBV6-5 to TRBJ1-3, with 10 nucleotides matching TRBD1. V lost 6 bases, J lost 2 bases, and 4 bases stayed unmatched. Germline V CDR1 and CDR2: MNHEY, SVGAGI. This CDR3 region has 15 residues.

This clone occurred a few times. The chain joins TRBV27 to TRBJ1-4; 10 bases align to TRBD1. Germline values: CDR1 MNHEY, CDR2 SMNVEV (reference sequence). J was trimmed by 6 bases and V by 3 bases; bases with no gene match: 4. CDR3 length: 15 amino acids. The CDR3 spells CASSFRQGAYEKLFF. In DNA, the CDR3 is TGTGCCAGCAGTTTTCGACAGGGGGCATATGAAAAACTGTTTTTT.

The chain couples TRBV7-9 to TRBJ2-3; TRBD2 agrees at 7 bases. V trimming: 5 bases; J trimming: 6 bases; junction bases outside the gene matches: 11. This CDR3 has 15 amino acids. Germline V gene sequence: CDR1 SEHNR, CDR2 FQNEAQ (reference sequence). The CDR3 region has the DNA TGTGCCAGCAGCCTGCCGACGGGGGAGGGGGATACGCAGTATTTT. This sequence encodes CASSLPTGEGDTQYF.

This chain links TRBV9 with TRBJ1-5; D unresolved. From germline, CDR1 is SGDLS and CDR2 YYNGEE. This CDR3 has 12 residues. V gave up 3 bases and J gave up 9 bases, with 10 bases separating them. The CDR3 DNA follows: TGTGCCAGCAGCGCCGAGGATGGGCCCCAGCATTTT. This gives the protein CASSAEDGPQHF. Supplemented by reference TRBV9 and TRBJ1-5, the full variable domain reads DSGVTQTPKHLITATGQRVTLRCSPRSGDLSVYWYQQSLDQGLQFLIQYYNGEERAKGNILERFSAQQFPDLHSELNLSSLELGDSALYFCASSAEDGPQHFGDGTRLSIL.

With respect to this clone: At one end the junction does not follow the germline gene, possibly because of a read error. The rearrangement uses TRBV7-9 and TRBJ2-3; perhaps TRBD2 as D (5 bases). CDR1 and CDR2 (germline): SEHNR, FQNEAQ (reference sequence). This CDR3 has 13 residues. CDR3 nucleotide sequence: TGCGCCAGCAGCCATTTGGGAGCAGATACGCAGTATTTT. Amino acid sequence: CASSHLGADTQYF.

This clone has only one observation. The J gene is TRBJ1-5, the V gene TRBV23-1; 9 nucleotides line up with TRBD1. TRBV23-1 is annotated as an ORF whose role is uncertain. The junction had 12 bases not matched to a gene; V was cut back by 0 bases and J by 0 bases. The CDR3 loop spans 20 amino acids. CDR3 coding DNA: TGCGCCAGCAGTCAATCGGGGACAGGGCACCAAATCAGTAGCAATCAGCCCCAGCATTTT. Its translation: CASSQSGTGHQISSNQPQHF.

V and J are TRBV11-3 and TRBJ2-3, with TRBD1 matching over 11 bases. The V gene's germline CDR1 is SGHNT and CDR2 YENEEA. V lost 3 bases to trimming and J lost 3 bases; unmatched junction nucleotides: 2. This CDR3 is built from 15 residues. Here the CDR3 reads CASSFGTGGTDTQYF. The CDR3 DNA reads as TGTGCCAGCAGCTTCGGGACAGGGGGGACAGATACGCAGTATTTT.

In the case of this clone: The junction differs from germline at one of its ends, possibly a read error. This rearrangement joins TRBV6-5 to TRBJ1-2; 9 bases are a match to TRBD1. CDR1 is MNHEY and CDR2 is SVGAGI in the germline V gene. This CDR3 region has 14 residues. DNA of the CDR3: TGCGCCAGCAGCCCCGGGACAGGGACCTATGGCTACACCTTC. Its translation: CASSPGTGTYGYTF.

This clone is categorized as large (0.1 to 1%). The junction differs from germline at one of its ends, possibly a read error. The rearrangement links TRBV28 to TRBJ2-2; 8 bases agree with TRBD2. Per the germline V gene, CDR1 is MDHEN and CDR2 is SYDVKM. This CDR3 has 15 residues. This CDR3 reads CASRPTSGNNGELFF. CDR3 nucleotide sequence: TGTGCCAGCAGGCCAACTAGCGGAAACAACGGGGAGCTGTTTTTT.

The chain recombines TRBV4-3 with TRBJ2-5; D call uncertain. The V end lost 0 bases, the J end lost 5 bases, and 13 bases lay between the germline ends. Germline CDR1 and CDR2: LGHNA and YSLEER. The CDR3 is 15 residues long. CDR3 sequence (DNA): TGCGCCAGCAGCCAAGATCTTGGGCCCCGTGAGACCCAGTACTTC. This gives the protein CASSQDLGPRETQYF.

The CDR3: CASSLVRGGDSTDTQYF. CDR3 sequence (DNA): TGTGCCAGCAGCTTGGTGCGGGGGGGCGATAGCACAGATACGCAGTATTTT. The chain is built from TRBV5-6 and TRBJ2-3, with 9 bases matching TRBD2. This CDR3 has 17 residues. CDR1 is SGHDT and CDR2 is YYEEEE in the germline V gene. Trimming cost V 0 bases and J 0 bases; bases outside gene matches: 5.

This clone was seen a handful of times. V usage is TRBV6-1 and J usage is TRBJ2-5; D is unclear. Germline V gene sequence: CDR1 MNHNS, CDR2 SASEGT. V was trimmed by 1 base and J by 5 bases, leaving 14 bases between them. CDR3 size: 15 residues. CDR3 loop: CASSEGSAVWETQYF. CDR3 in DNA: TGTGCCAGCAGTGAAGGGTCGGCGGTGTGGGAGACCCAGTACTTC.

Comments on this clone: Since a far larger clone is one base different, this is likely a read error. This CDR3 is also generated by other DNA sequences in the sample. The CDR3, as DNA: TGTGCCAGCAGTGAAGCGCTTCCAGGGATGGTACCTCTCCACTTT. It yields the protein CASSEALPGMVPLHF. This chain joins TRBV2 and TRBJ1-6; possibly TRBD1 for D (5 bases). Germline loops: CDR1 SNHLY, CDR2 FYNNEI. Trimming left V 0 bases short and J 16 bases short, with 19 bases between. This CDR3 has 15 residues.

This clone was seen more than once but under ten times. The chain links TRBV10-3 to TRBJ2-1; unclear D gene. V was pared by 0 bases and J by 0 bases, with 9 bases between. Germline values: CDR1 ENHRY, CDR2 SYGVKD. The CDR3 length is 16 residues. CDR3 region: CAISESSMSSYNEQFF. The CDR3 region has the DNA TGTGCCATCAGTGAGTCGAGCATGAGCTCCTACAATGAGCAGTTCTTC.

J is TRBJ1-1 and V is TRBV19; D uncertain. The CDR3 is 13 amino acids. Between the trimmed V and J ends, which lost 1 base and 5 bases, there was a span of 8 bases. The germline V gene has CDR1 LNHDA and CDR2 SQIVND (reference sequence). CDR3 coding DNA: TGTGCCAGTAGTATAGGTGGCGGGACTGAAGCTTTCTTT. Amino acids: CASSIGGGTEAFF. The whole variable domain, filled in from reference TRBV19 and TRBJ1-1, reads DGGITQSPKYLFRKEGQNVTLSCEQNLNHDAMYWYRQDPGQGLRLIYYSQIVNDFQKGDIAEGYSVSREKKESFPLTVTSAQKNPTAFYLCASSIGGGTEAFFGQGTRLTVV.

This clone showed up just a few times. The chain has TRBV16 and TRBJ2-4, with a tentative D call TRBD2 (5 bases). CDR1 is KGHSY, CDR2 FQNENV, per germline. Trimming shortened V by 3 bases and J by 7 bases, and 10 bases separated the two germline ends. The CDR3 is 13 residues long. The CDR3 DNA follows: TGTGCCAGCAGCCACGATGGGGAGAACATTCAGTACTTC. Translated: CASSHDGENIQYF.

This chain links TRBV13 with TRBJ2-7, with 9 bases lining up with TRBD2. V lost 4 bases to trimming and J lost 3 bases; unmatched junction nucleotides: 7. From germline, CDR1 is PRHDT and CDR2 FYEKMQ (reference sequence). The CDR3 runs 15 residues. CDR3 coding DNA: TGTGCCAGCAGCTCCCTCGGCGGGGGGGACTACGAGCAGTACTTC. Amino acids: CASSSLGGGDYEQYF.

This clone appeared a single time. J is TRBJ2-5 and V is TRBV10-2; 7 nucleotides agree with TRBD1. The CDR3 spans 14 residues. Germline CDR1 is WSHSY and CDR2 is SAAADI. The V segment lost 10 bases and the J segment 0 bases; nucleotides outside the gene matches: 8. The chain's CDR3 is CATGQAEYQETQYF. As DNA, the CDR3 is TGCGCCACCGGACAGGCCGAGTACCAAGAGACCCAGTACTTC.